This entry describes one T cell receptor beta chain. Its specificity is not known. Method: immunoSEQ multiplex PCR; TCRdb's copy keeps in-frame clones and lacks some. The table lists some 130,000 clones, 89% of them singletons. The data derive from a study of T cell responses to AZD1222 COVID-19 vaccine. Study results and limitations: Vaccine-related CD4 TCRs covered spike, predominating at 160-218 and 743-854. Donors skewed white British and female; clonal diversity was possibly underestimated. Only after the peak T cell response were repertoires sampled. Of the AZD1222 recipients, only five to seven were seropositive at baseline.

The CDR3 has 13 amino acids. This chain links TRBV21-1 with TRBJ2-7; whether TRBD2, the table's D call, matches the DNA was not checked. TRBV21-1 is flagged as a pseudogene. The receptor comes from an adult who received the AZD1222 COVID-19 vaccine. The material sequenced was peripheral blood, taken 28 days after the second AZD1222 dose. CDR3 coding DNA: TGTGCCCGCCACCCCGGTAGAAGTGACGAGCAGTACTTC. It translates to CARHPGRSDEQYF.